The 15 T cell receptor beta chains presented below share a single source sample, sequenced in a study of CD8+CD57+ T cells in acquired aplastic anemia. According to the study, genomic DNA was the template for TCR beta VDJ and CDR3 profiling. TCRdb re-called the reads with MiXCR, one entry per CDR3 protein. This table has roughly 290,000 distinct CDR3 sequences, 45% to 65% appearing once. Previously, flow cytometry had revealed CD8+CD57+ cell expansion in the patients chosen for sequencing. Sequenced material: sorted CD4+, CD8+, or CD8+CD57+ T cells (not recorded which) from PBMCs. These receptors were collected from a human donor with aplastic anemia.

This sequence joins TRBV5-1 and TRBJ2-7; 7 bases map to TRBD2. The J segment lost 2 bases and the V segment lost 2 bases, leaving 4 bases of the junction unmatched. CDR3 size: 14 residues. Germline CDR1 SGHRS, CDR2 YFSETQ. CDR3 sequence (DNA): TGCGCCAGCAGCTTTGCTAGCGGACCCTACGAGCAGTACTTC. Protein: CASSFASGPYEQYF. The full variable domain, completed using reference TRBV5-1 and TRBJ2-7, is KAGVTQTPRYLIKTRGQQVTLSCSPISGHRSVSWYQQTPGQGLQFLFEYFSETQRNKGNFPGRFSGRQFSNSRSEMNVSTLELGDSALYLCASSFASGPYEQYFGPGTRLTVT.

This rearrangement joins TRBV9 to TRBJ2-4; TRBD1 might be the D (8 bases). Trimming left V 3 bases short and J 8 bases short, with 21 bases between. CDR1 SGDLS and CDR2 YYNGEE come from the germline V gene. CDR3 length: 16 residues. The CDR3 sequence is CASSAQGGVRVDIQYF. CDR3 DNA sequence: TGTGCCAGCAGCGCACAGGGGGGGGTCAGGGTGGACATTCAGTACTTC.

This clonotype came up many times. The chain joins TRBV3-1 to TRBJ2-7; no clear D. The CDR3 is 12 residues long. Germline V lookup: CDR1 LGHDT, CDR2 YNNKEL (reference sequence). The ends were cut back, 4 bases at V and 4 bases at J, with 8 bases in the middle. DNA of the CDR3: TGTGCCAGCAGCCTAGAGGCTTACGAGCAGTACTTC. Translation: CASSLEAYEQYF.

CDR3 residues: CASSLGQRNEQYF. The CDR3 DNA sequence: TGCGCCAGCAGCTTAGGACAGAGAAACGAGCAGTACTTC. V and J are TRBV5-1 and TRBJ2-7, with D possibly TRBD1 on 6 matching bases. The CDR3 runs 13 residues. Germline V gene data show CDR1 as SGHRS and CDR2 as YFSETQ. V dropped 2 bases and J dropped 5 bases, with 11 bases sitting between them.

This chain connects TRBV25-1 to TRBJ2-3; TRBD2 matches 8 bases. J was trimmed by 8 bases and V by 9 bases; bases with no gene match: 13. The CDR3 is 14 residues long. Germline V gene lookup returns CDR1 MGHDK and CDR2 SYGVNS. The CDR3 loop is CASRVTSAGGTQYF. Here the CDR3 DNA reads TGTGCCAGTAGGGTGACTAGCGCGGGTGGTACGCAGTATTTT.

In regard to this clonotype: The junction and the germline gene differ at one end; a read error may be behind it. The chain uses TRBV20-1 and TRBJ1-6, with unresolved D. This CDR3 spans 8 amino acids. Germline loops: CDR1 DFQATT, CDR2 SNEGSKA (reference sequence). CDR3 in DNA: TGCAGTGCTAGAGATCCCCCCTTT. It is translated as CSARDPPF.

This clonotype was recorded many times. The CDR3 is CATSGRSNLGSPLHF. DNA for the CDR3: TGTGCCACCAGCGGGCGAAGTAATCTGGGTTCACCCCTCCACTTT. The chain links TRBV15 to TRBJ1-6; no reliable D call. The germline V and J ends were trimmed by 5 bases and 9 bases, with 17 bases remaining between them. Germline V lookup: CDR1 LNHNV, CDR2 YYDKDF (reference sequence). The length of the CDR3 is 15 residues.

This clonotype was seen many times. The chain is built from TRBV5-1 and TRBJ2-3, with 12 bases lining up with TRBD2. The V gene end was trimmed by 0 bases and the J gene end by 3 bases; junction bases not matched to a gene: 8. This CDR3 is built from 18 residues. In germline, CDR1 is SGHRS, CDR2 YFSETQ. The CDR3 region is CASSLEGASGGATDTQYF. DNA of the CDR3: TGCGCCAGCAGCTTGGAGGGGGCTAGCGGGGGGGCAACAGATACGCAGTATTTT.

This clonotype has a count of ten or more. This CDR3 reads CASSEEGVETQYF. CDR3 nucleotides: TGTGCCAGCAGTGAAGAAGGTGTGGAGACCCAGTACTTC. This chain joins TRBV2 and TRBJ2-5; D is uncertain. This CDR3 contains 13 residues. V was shortened by 1 base and J by 5 bases, with 8 bases between the two germline ends. Germline CDR1 and CDR2: SNHLY and FYNNEI.

This clonotype has only a few counts. The chain has TRBV2 and TRBJ2-7; D gene ambiguous. Between the trimmed V and J ends, which lost 4 bases and 5 bases, there was a span of 15 bases. Germline-derived CDR1 and CDR2 are SNHLY and FYNNEI. CDR3 length: 14 amino acids. CDR3 region: CASSGSSLPNEQYF. DNA of the CDR3: TGTGCCAGCAGTGGTTCCAGTCTCCCCAACGAGCAGTACTTC. The whole variable domain, remainder taken from reference TRBV2 and TRBJ2-7, is EPEVTQTPSHQVTQMGQEVILRCVPISNHLYFYWYRQILGQKVEFLVSFYNNEISEKSEIFDDQFSVERPDGSNFTLKIRSTKLEDSAMYFCASSGSSLPNEQYFGPGTRLTVT.

In its sample, this clonotype was seen a few times. The chain is built from TRBV7-3 and TRBJ1-3; the match to TRBD1 covers 9 bases. CDR1 is SGHTA and CDR2 is FQGTGA in the germline V gene. With V trimmed by 2 bases and J by 6 bases, 5 bases remained unmatched. The CDR3 totals 15 residues. The CDR3 loop is CASSLVGQGENTIYF. The CDR3 DNA follows: TGTGCCAGCAGCTTAGTGGGACAGGGTGAAAACACCATATATTTT.

The J gene is TRBJ2-4, the V gene TRBV9, with D maybe TRBD2 (6 bases). The CDR3 runs 15 residues. V was shortened by 4 bases and J by 10 bases, with 21 bases between the two germline ends. Germline V gene data show CDR1 as SGDLS and CDR2 as YYNGEE. CDR3 DNA sequence: TGTGCCAGCAGCCCACTCATGGGGGTAGGGACTATTCAGTACTTC. Encoded protein: CASSPLMGVGTIQYF.

This clonotype was counted ten times or more. The CDR3 DNA follows: TGTGCCAGCAGCCCCCTAGGGACTAGCGGGGGGGTCAGTGGCCTAGATACGCAGTATTTT. Amino acids: CASSPLGTSGGVSGLDTQYF. The chain couples TRBV9 to TRBJ2-3, with TRBD2 identical over 16 bases. V was clipped by 4 bases and J by 5 bases; unmatched bases: 16. The germline gives CDR1 SGDLS, CDR2 YYNGEE. This CDR3 is 20 amino acids long.

This clonotype showed up many times. This chain joins TRBV20-1 and TRBJ2-7; D is possibly TRBD2 (6 bases). The CDR3 runs to 16 residues. The V end lost 1 base, the J end lost 0 bases, and 16 bases lay between the germline ends. Germline loops: CDR1 DFQATT, CDR2 SNEGSKA (reference sequence). CDR3 sequence: CSARALNAGRSYEQYF. CDR3 nucleotide sequence: TGCAGTGCTAGAGCCTTGAACGCGGGGCGCTCCTACGAGCAGTACTTC.

This sequence joins TRBV5-1 and TRBJ2-2; TRBD2 might be the D (5 bases). Germline lookup yields CDR1 SGHRS and CDR2 YFSETQ. CDR3 length: 13 residues. Between the trimmed V and J ends, which lost 4 bases and 4 bases, there was a span of 8 bases. The CDR3, as DNA: TGCGCCAGCAGCGCGGGTGGCACCGGGGAGCTGTTTTTT. Protein sequence: CASSAGGTGELFF.